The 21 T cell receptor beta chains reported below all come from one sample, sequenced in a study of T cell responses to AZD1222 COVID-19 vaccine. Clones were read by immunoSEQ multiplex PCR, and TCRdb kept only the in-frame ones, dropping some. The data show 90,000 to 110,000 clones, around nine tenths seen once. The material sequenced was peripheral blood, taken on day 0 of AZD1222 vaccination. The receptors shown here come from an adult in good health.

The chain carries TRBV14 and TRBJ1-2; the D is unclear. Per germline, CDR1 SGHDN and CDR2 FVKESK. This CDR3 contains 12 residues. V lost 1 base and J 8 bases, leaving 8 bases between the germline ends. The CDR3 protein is CASSQGPQGYTF. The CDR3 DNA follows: TGTGCCAGCAGCCAAGGACCGCAAGGCTACACCTTC. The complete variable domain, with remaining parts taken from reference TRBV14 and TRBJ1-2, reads EAGVTQFPSHSVIEKGQTVTLRCDPISGHDNLYWYRRVMGKEIKFLLHFVKESKQDESGMPNNRFLAERTGGTYSTLKVQPAELEDSGVYFCASSQGPQGYTFGSGTRLTVV.

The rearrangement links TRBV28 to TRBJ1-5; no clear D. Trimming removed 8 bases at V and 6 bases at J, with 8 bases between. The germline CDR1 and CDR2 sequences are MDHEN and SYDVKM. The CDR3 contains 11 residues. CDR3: CASGPGQPQHF. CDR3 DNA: TGTGCCAGCGGACCAGGTCAGCCCCAGCATTTT.

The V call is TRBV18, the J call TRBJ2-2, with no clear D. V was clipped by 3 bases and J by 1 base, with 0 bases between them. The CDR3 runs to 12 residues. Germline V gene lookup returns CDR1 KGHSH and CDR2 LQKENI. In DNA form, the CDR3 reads TGTGCCAGCTCACCGAACACCGGGGAGCTGTTTTTT. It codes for CASSPNTGELFF.

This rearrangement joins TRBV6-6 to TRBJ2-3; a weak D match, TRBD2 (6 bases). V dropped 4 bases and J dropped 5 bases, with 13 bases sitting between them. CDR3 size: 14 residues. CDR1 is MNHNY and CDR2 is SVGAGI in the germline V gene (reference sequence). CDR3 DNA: TGTGCCAGCAGTTCACCGCGGGATGGAGATACGCAGTATTTT. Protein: CASSSPRDGDTQYF.

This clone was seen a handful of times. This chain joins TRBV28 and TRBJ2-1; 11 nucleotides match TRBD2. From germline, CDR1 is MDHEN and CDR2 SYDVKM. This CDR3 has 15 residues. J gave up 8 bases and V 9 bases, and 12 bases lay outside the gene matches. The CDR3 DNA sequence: TGTGCCAGTTCCGGGACTAGCGGTTTCAATGATGAGCAGTTCTTC. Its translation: CASSGTSGFNDEQFF.

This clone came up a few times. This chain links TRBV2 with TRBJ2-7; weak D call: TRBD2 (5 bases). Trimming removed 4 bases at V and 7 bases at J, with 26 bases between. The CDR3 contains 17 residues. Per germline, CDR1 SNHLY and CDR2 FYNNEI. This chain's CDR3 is CASSVALVSGPPGEQYF. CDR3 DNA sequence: TGTGCCAGCAGTGTAGCTCTGGTGAGCGGACCCCCGGGGGAGCAGTACTTC.

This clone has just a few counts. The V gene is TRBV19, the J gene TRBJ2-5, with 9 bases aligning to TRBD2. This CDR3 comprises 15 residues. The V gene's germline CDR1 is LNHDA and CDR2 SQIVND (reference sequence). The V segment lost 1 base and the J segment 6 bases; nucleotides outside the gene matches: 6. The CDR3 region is CASSIGGRAFQTQYF. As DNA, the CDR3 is TGTGCCAGTAGTATAGGCGGGAGGGCCTTTCAGACCCAGTACTTC.

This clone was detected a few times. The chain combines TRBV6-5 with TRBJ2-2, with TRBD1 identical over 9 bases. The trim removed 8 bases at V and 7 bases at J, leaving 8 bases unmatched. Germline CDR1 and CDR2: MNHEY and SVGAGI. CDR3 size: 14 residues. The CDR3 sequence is CASANTGGFGELFF. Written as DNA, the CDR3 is TGTGCCAGCGCCAACACAGGGGGCTTCGGGGAGCTGTTTTTT.

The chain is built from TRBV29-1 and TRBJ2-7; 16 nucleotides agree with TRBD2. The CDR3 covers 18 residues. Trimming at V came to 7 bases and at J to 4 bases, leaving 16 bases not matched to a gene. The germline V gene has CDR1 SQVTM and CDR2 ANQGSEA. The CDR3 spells CSAINSGTSGRAGYEQYF. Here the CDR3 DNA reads TGCAGCGCCATTAATTCCGGGACTAGCGGGAGGGCCGGTTACGAGCAGTACTTC.

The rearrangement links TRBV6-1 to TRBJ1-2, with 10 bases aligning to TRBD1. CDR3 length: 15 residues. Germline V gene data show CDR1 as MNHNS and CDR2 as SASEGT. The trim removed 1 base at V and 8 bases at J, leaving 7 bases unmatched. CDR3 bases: TGTGCCAGCAGTGAAGATCCGGGACAGGGGAAGGGCTACACCTTC. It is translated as CASSEDPGQGKGYTF.

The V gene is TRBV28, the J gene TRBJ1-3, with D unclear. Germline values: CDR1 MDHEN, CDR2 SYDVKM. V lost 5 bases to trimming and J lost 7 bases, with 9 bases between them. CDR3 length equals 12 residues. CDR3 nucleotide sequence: TGTGCCAGCAGTAATGCGGGGAACACCATATATTTT. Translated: CASSNAGNTIYF.

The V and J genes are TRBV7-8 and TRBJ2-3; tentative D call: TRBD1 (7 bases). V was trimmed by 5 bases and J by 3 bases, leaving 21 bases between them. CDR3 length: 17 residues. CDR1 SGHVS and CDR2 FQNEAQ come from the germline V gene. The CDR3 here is CASSPRDSGLSTDTQYF. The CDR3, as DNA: TGTGCCAGCAGCCCGCGGGACAGCGGACTATCAACAGATACGCAGTATTTT.

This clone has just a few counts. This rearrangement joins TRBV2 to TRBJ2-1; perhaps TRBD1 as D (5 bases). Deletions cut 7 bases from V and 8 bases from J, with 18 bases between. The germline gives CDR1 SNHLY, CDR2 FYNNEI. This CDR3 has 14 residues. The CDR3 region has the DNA TGTGCCAGCATCAGGGCCTCCTTGTGGGATGAGCAGTTCTTC. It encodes CASIRASLWDEQFF.

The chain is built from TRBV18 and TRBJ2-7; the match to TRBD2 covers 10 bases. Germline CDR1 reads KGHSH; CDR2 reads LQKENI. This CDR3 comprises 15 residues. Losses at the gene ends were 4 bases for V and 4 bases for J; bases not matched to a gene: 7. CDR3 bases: TGTGCCAGCTCACTAACTAGCGGGAACCTATACGAGCAGTACTTC. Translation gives CASSLTSGNLYEQYF.

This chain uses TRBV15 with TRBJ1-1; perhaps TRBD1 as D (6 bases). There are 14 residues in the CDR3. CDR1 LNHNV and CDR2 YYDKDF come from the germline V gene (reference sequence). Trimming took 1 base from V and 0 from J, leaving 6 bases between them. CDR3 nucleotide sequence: TGTGCCACCAGCAGAGGGGGGCTGAACACTGAAGCTTTCTTT. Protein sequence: CATSRGGLNTEAFF.

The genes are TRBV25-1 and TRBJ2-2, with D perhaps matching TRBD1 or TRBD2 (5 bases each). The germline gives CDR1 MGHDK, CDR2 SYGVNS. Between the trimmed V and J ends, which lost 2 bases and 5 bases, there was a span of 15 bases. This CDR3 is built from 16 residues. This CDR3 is CASSEEGMVLTGELFF. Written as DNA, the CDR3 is TGTGCCAGCAGTGAAGAGGGGATGGTACTGACCGGGGAGCTGTTTTTT.

This chain's CDR3 is CASSSPADSTEAFF. The CDR3 nucleotides are TGTGCCAGCAGCTCCCCGGCGGACAGCACTGAAGCTTTCTTT. The chain uses TRBV7-9 and TRBJ1-1; maybe TRBD1 (6 bases). V was trimmed by 4 bases and J by 4 bases, leaving 13 bases between them. From germline, CDR1 is SEHNR and CDR2 FQNEAQ (reference sequence). CDR3 length: 14 residues.

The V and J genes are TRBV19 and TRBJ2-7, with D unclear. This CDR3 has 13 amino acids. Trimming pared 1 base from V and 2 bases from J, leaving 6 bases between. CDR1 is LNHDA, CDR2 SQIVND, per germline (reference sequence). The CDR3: CASSIGLTYEQYF. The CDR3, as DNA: TGTGCCAGTAGTATAGGCCTAACCTACGAGCAGTACTTC.

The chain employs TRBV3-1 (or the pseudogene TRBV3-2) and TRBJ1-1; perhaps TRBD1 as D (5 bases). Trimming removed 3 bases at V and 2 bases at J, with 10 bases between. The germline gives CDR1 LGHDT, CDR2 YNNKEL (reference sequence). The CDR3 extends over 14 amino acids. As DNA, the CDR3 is TGTGCCAGCAGCCATGGGACCAGCAACACTGAAGCTTTCTTT. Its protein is CASSHGTSNTEAFF.

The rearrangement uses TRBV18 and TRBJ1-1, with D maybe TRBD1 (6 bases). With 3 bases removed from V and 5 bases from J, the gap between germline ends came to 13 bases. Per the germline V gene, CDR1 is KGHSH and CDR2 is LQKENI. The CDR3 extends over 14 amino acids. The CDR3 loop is CASSPAQGRTEAFF. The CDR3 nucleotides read TGTGCCAGCTCACCCGCCCAGGGGCGAACTGAAGCTTTCTTT. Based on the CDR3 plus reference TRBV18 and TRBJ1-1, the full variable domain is NAGVMQNPRHLVRRRGQEARLRCSPMKGHSHVYWYRQLPEEGLKFMVYLQKENIIDESGMPKERFSAEFPKEGPSILRIQQVVRGDSAAYFCASSPAQGRTEAFFGQGTRLTVV.

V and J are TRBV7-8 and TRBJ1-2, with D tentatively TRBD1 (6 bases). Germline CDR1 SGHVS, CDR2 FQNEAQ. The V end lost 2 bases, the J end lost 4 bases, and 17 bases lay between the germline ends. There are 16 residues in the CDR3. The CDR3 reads CASSLYRGANPYGYTF. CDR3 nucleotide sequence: TGTGCCAGCAGCTTATACCGGGGGGCGAACCCCTATGGCTACACCTTC.